A selection of T cell receptor beta chains follows, all from one sample in a study of T cells in Graves' hyperthyroidism and ophthalmopathy. TCRdb analysed the multiplex PCR reads with MiXCR anew, one entry per CDR3 protein. The table shows some 180,000 distinct CDR3 sequences, with 15% to 20% occurring only once. The sample was blood. All receptors come from a woman aged 50 to 60 with Graves' hyperthyroidism. CDR3s include the opening cysteine and the closing phenylalanine or tryptophan. D genes are given only for firm matches. Clone size is shown for a subset of rows, as once, few, many or a class of expanded clone.

cdr3_nt cdr3_aa v_call d_call j_call clone_size cdr3_length
TGTGCCAGCAGTTCTCCCGCCGCGCAAAACACCGGGGAGCTGTTTTTT CASSSPAAQNTGELFF TRBV28 - TRBJ2-2 - 16
TGTGCCAGCAGCTCACGGCAAGTGGTCGATGAGCAGTTCTTC CASSSRQVVDEQFF TRBV5-4 - TRBJ2-1 many 14
TGTGCCAGCAGCTTGGGGAGGATGGGGGACACTGAAGCTTTCTTT CASSLGRMGDTEAFF TRBV5-5 - TRBJ1-1 once 15
TGCAGTGCTAGAGATTCGGGGGGCCGCCATCGTTCGCAGTATTTT CSARDSGGRHRSQYF TRBV20-1 - TRBJ2-3 many 15
TGTGCCAGCAGTAAGACCCGGGACAGGGTGAATGAGCAGTTCTTC CASSKTRDRVNEQFF TRBV12-3/TRBV12-4 TRBD1 TRBJ2-1 many 15
TGCGCCAGCGCCCCGGCAGGGATCGGTGAGCAGTTCTTC CASAPAGIGEQFF TRBV10-1 - TRBJ2-1 - 13
TGTGCCAGCAGCTTAACCGTCGGGGTTCAGGGGGCGGTGAACACTGAAGCTTTCTTT CASSLTVGVQGAVNTEAFF TRBV7-3 TRBD1 TRBJ1-1 few 19
TGTGCCAGCAGACCGGGACTAGCGGGGTTGGTTACGCAGTATTTT CASRPGLAGLVTQYF TRBV6-1 TRBD2 TRBJ2-3 - 15
TGTGCCAGCAGTAACGATGGCGGGGGGGAGACCCAGTACTTC CASSNDGGGETQYF TRBV2 TRBD2 TRBJ2-5 many 14
TGCAGCGTTGGCCTAGGAGCTAACTATGGCTACACCTTC CSVGLGANYGYTF TRBV29-1 - TRBJ1-2 many 13
TGTGCCAGTAGTTCCGGGGGACCGATGAACACCGGGGAGCTGTTTTTT CASSSGGPMNTGELFF TRBV19 - TRBJ2-2 - 16
TGTGCCAGCAGTTACTCGGGGACAGGGCTCAATGAGCAGTTCTTC CASSYSGTGLNEQFF TRBV6-5 TRBD1 TRBJ2-1 - 15
TGTGCAAACAACAGGGGACGACAGGGCCCACCGAAGGGAAGCTCTGGAAACACCATATATTTT CANNRGRQGPPKGSSGNTIYF TRBV24-1 TRBD1 TRBJ1-3 - 21
TGTGCCACCAGACTAGCGGGGACCGCGAACACCGGGGAGCTGTTTTTT CATRLAGTANTGELFF TRBV6-1 TRBD2 TRBJ2-2 - 16
TGTGCCAGCAGCAGAGGGACAATCTACAATGAGCAGTTCTTC CASSRGTIYNEQFF TRBV9 - TRBJ2-1 - 14
TGCGCCAGCAGCTTGGCCGGGGGGGTCAACACTGAAGCTTTCTTT CASSLAGGVNTEAFF TRBV5-1 - TRBJ1-1 many 15
TGTGCCAGTAGTCCAGGCACCATGAACACTGAAGCTTTCTTT CASSPGTMNTEAFF TRBV19 - TRBJ1-1 many 14
TGCAGTGCTAACCATCTGGCGGTAGGAAACACCATATATTTT CSANHLAVGNTIYF TRBV20-1 - TRBJ1-3 - 14
TGTGCCAGCAGCCGGGACAGGGGTACCACCGGGGAGCTGTTTTTT CASSRDRGTTGELFF TRBV12-3/TRBV12-4 TRBD1 TRBJ2-2 many 15
TGTGCCAGCCAATACAAACTAAACAGGGATCTTGATGAAGCTTTCTTT CASQYKLNRDLDEAFF TRBV27 - TRBJ1-1 many 16
TGTGCCAGCAGTTCCGCGGGATTAAATGGCTACACCTTC CASSSAGLNGYTF TRBV28 - TRBJ1-2 many 13
TGTGCCAGCAGTTACGATTTCAGGGGGCAGAGAGCTTTCTTT CASSYDFRGQRAFF TRBV6-5 TRBD1 TRBJ1-1 many 14
TGTGCCAGCAGTGCACAGGGAGGGGTGGGGGGGAACATTCAGTACTTC CASSAQGGVGGNIQYF TRBV27 - TRBJ2-4 many 16
TGTGCCAGCAGTTACTCTAGGGGACACTACTACGAGCAGTACTTC CASSYSRGHYYEQYF TRBV6-6 - TRBJ2-7 - 15
TGTGCCAGCAGCCCTTCGCGGGGGGGGACGTGGACCCAGTACTTC CASSPSRGGTWTQYF TRBV12-3/TRBV12-4 TRBD2 TRBJ2-5 many 15
TGCGCCAGCAGCGCGGACACCGGGACAGGATACAATGAGCAGTTCTTC CASSADTGTGYNEQFF TRBV5-1 TRBD1 TRBJ2-1 many 16
TGTGTCACCCGCCCCGTAGCCAAAAACATTCAGTACTTC CVTRPVAKNIQYF TRBV28 - TRBJ2-4 - 13
TGCAGTGCTGAGCTGGGGCAGGGGGGCTATGGCTACACCTTC CSAELGQGGYGYTF TRBV20-1 TRBD1 TRBJ1-2 many 14
TGTGCCAGCAGCTTACAGGGACAGGGGGGGTTGGTGACGCAGTATTTT CASSLQGQGGLVTQYF TRBV7-3 TRBD1 TRBJ2-3 many 16
TGTGCCAGCAGTACGACAGGGAGCAATGAGCAGTTCTTC CASSTTGSNEQFF TRBV28 TRBD1 TRBJ2-1 - 13
TGTGCCAGCAGTGAAGCGGGGAGACACACCGGGGAGCTGTTTTTT CASSEAGRHTGELFF TRBV6-1 - TRBJ2-2 many 15
TGTGCCAGCAGTATGGACCCTATCAGGACCTATAATTCACCCCTCCACTTT CASSMDPIRTYNSPLHF TRBV6-1 - TRBJ1-6 many 17
TGTGCCAGCAGCCGACAACTAATGAACACTGAAGCTTTCTTT CASSRQLMNTEAFF TRBV7-9 - TRBJ1-1 many 14
TGTGCCAGCAGCTCCGAGTCGGACAGGGGCTCGGAGCAGTTCTTC CASSSESDRGSEQFF TRBV7-6 TRBD1 TRBJ2-1 - 15
TGTGCCAGCTCCCCCCGTTCGGGAGAGGGCTACACCTTC CASSPRSGEGYTF TRBV5-5 - TRBJ1-2 many 13
TGCAGCGTTGCCGACGGGATATATGGCTACACCTTC CSVADGIYGYTF TRBV29-1 - TRBJ1-2 - 12
TGCAGCGTGAGTTGGGGTCAGGACACTGAAGCTTTCTTT CSVSWGQDTEAFF TRBV29-1 - TRBJ1-1 many 13
TGTGCCAGTAGTCCCCCCGCAGGGAACACTGAAGCTTTCTTT CASSPPAGNTEAFF TRBV19 - TRBJ1-1 many 14
TGCAGTGCTAGTGAGGATGGAACTAATGAAAAACTGTTTTTT CSASEDGTNEKLFF TRBV20-1 - TRBJ1-4 many 14
TGTGCCAGCCAAGGGGGGGAGGCAGGGGCCAACGTCCTGACTTTC CASQGGEAGANVLTF TRBV28 - TRBJ2-6 many 15
TGCAGTGCCCAAATACGAGAGAACACTGAAGCTTTCTTT CSAQIRENTEAFF TRBV20-1 - TRBJ1-1 many 13
TGTGCCAGCAGTTACTCGGGACTAGCGAGTCTTTACAATGAGCAGTTCTTC CASSYSGLASLYNEQFF TRBV6-6 TRBD2 TRBJ2-1 many 17
TGTGCCAGCAGCTTAATTGAGGGGGGGACTGAAGCTTTCTTT CASSLIEGGTEAFF TRBV7-8 - TRBJ1-1 few 14
TGCGCCAGCAGCCACCCGTATGCCGGGGAGCTGTTTTTT CASSHPYAGELFF TRBV4-1 - TRBJ2-2 few 13
TGTGCCAGCAGTTACTCGACAAAATCAGGAAACACCATATATTTT CASSYSTKSGNTIYF TRBV6-2/TRBV6-3 - TRBJ1-3 - 15
TGTGCCAGCAGCTTGGTGAACACCGTCACAGATACGCAGTATTTT CASSLVNTVTDTQYF TRBV5-6 - TRBJ2-3 - 15
TGCAGTGCTAGACTTTCAGGGGTCGGCACTGAAGCTTTCTTT CSARLSGVGTEAFF TRBV20-1 - TRBJ1-1 - 14
TGCGCCAGCAGTGGGGGGCGGGGCGCGAACACCGGGGAGCTGTTTTTT CASSGGRGANTGELFF TRBV10-1 - TRBJ2-2 many 16
TGTGCCAGCAGCATCGGGACAGCATTCACCGGGGAGCTGTTTTTT CASSIGTAFTGELFF TRBV12-3/TRBV12-4 TRBD1 TRBJ2-2 many 15
TGTGCCATCTTCATAAGGAACACCCACACCGGGGAGCTGTTTTTT CAIFIRNTHTGELFF TRBV19 - TRBJ2-2 few 15
TGCGCCAGCAGCCCCGACAGGGGTCAGGGACAGCCCCAGCATTTT CASSPDRGQGQPQHF TRBV5-1 TRBD1 TRBJ1-5 many 15
TGCAGTGCTAGAGCCGAAGGCGGTGGGCCCACTGAAGCTTTCTTT CSARAEGGGPTEAFF TRBV20-1 - TRBJ1-1 many 15
TGCAGCGTTAGGAGGGCGAACACTGAAGCTTTCTTT CSVRRANTEAFF TRBV29-1 - TRBJ1-1 many 12
TGCAGCGTTGTCCCGAACACTGAAGCTTTCTTT CSVVPNTEAFF TRBV29-1 - TRBJ1-1 many 11
TGTGCCACCAGTGATTTTAACGCTCGGGGGCCCCAGCATTTT CATSDFNARGPQHF TRBV24-1 - TRBJ1-5 many 14